This T cell receptor beta chain stems from a study of cytomegalovirus exposure and HLA in healthy donors. Background on the study: In an earlier analysis, some 110 million unique TCR beta sequences were found from some 200 million T cells. Study results and caveats: Later findings reportedly placed an Asian-associated ancestry cluster below the approximately 670-donor mean for N-insertions.

It was healthy bone marrow donors who served as donors. Points on this clone: What it binds is unknown.

With 60 Vbeta and 13 Jbeta primers, the PCR was carried out. Using immunoSEQ multiplex PCR, the repertoire was profiled, and TCRdb retains in-frame clones only, with some absent. Across about 200,000 clones, the top ten clones capture roughly 1.2% of the sample. Germline V gene data show CDR1 as LNHDA and CDR2 as SQIVND (reference sequence). The V end lost 8 bases, the J end lost 11 bases, and 10 bases lay between the germline ends. The CDR3 has 10 amino acids. The sample comprised PBMCs. The receptor was isolated from a girl aged 2-10 years in good health and CMV-seropositive. The chain is built from TRBV19 and TRBJ2-1, with D tentatively TRBD2 (6 bases). Here the CDR3 reads CASGTRQQFF. The CDR3 region has the DNA TGTGCCAGTGGGACTCGGCAGCAGTTCTTC.